This T cell receptor (beta chain) was sequenced for a study of blood T cell repertoires in COVID-19. Study-wide background: In each case, the material was cDNA or gDNA derived from T cells, B-cell-depleted T cells, or PBMCs.

Trimming at V came to 1 base and at J to 2 bases, leaving 4 bases not matched to a gene. This CDR3 comprises 15 residues. Germline lookup yields CDR1 LGHDT and CDR2 YNNKEL (reference sequence). As processed by the authors: Scientists estimated how many nucleated cells there were by amplifying reference gene primers. Profiling relied on immunoSEQ multiplex PCR, and the TCRdb table lists in-frame clones only, not all of them. V and J calls and clone size are those listed in that table; D and trimming were worked out from the DNA. The sample lists about 160,000 clones, 75% to 90% occurring once. The TCR sequence derives from a human donor in a cohort sampled during active COVID-19. This chain joins TRBV3-1 (or the pseudogene TRBV3-2) and TRBJ1-2, with TRBD1 matching over 7 bases. The sequencing sample was made of peripheral blood. The CDR3 reads CASSQGRDSNYGYTF. The CDR3 DNA reads as TGTGCCAGCAGCCAAGGTAGGGACAGCAACTATGGCTACACCTTC.